The entry that follows covers one T cell receptor (beta chain) sequence. This table comes from immunoSEQ multiplex PCR, and its TCRdb copy is limited to in-frame clones, with some not included. This sample has around 7,500 clones, with around 74% found just once. This record belongs to a study of immune evolution from preneoplasia to lung adenocarcinoma. The germline V gene encodes CDR1 SQVTM and CDR2 ANQGSEA. Deletions cut 8 bases from V and 7 bases from J, with 26 bases between. There are 15 residues in the CDR3. Resections took place in Japan or China from about 2013 to 2018. Sequencing was performed on FFPE atypical adenomatous hyperplasia tissue from the lung. The subset here: atypical adenomatous hyperplasia (AAH), lung preneoplasia. The chain recombines TRBV29-1 with TRBJ2-5; D possibly uses TRBD1 or TRBD2 (5 bases each). The receptor comes from a donor aged 70 or over with lung adenocarcinoma. Some clones in this sample may be carry-over from other donors' samples. CDR3 sequence (DNA): TGCAGCTGCTCTGGGGGTGGATGGGACGAACGGACCCAGTACTTC. It is translated as CSCSGGGWDERTQYF.